Shown below are 26 T cell receptor beta chains from a single sample sequenced in a study of metastatic and nonmetastatic thyroid tumors (TCRdb year 2020). Before undergoing thyroid surgery, none of the patients had been given any kind of treatment. Libraries were built with PCR. The sequencing machine was an Illumina HiSeq 4000. TCRdb cleaned the public reads at Q25 with fastp, built clones with MiXCR and kept in-frame beta chains. This sample comprises about 22,000 clones, 15% to 20% of them detected only once. The ten most abundant clones make up 21% of the sample. The sample consisted of blood. The receptor set was obtained from a male donor with papillary thyroid cancer or a benign thyroid nodule (not recorded which). Some clones in this sample may be carry-over from other donors' samples.

This clone was detected ten times or more. The gene calls are TRBV28 and TRBJ1-5, with unresolved D. In germline, CDR1 is MDHEN, CDR2 SYDVKM. Trimming took 1 base from V and 3 from J, leaving 1 base between them. The CDR3 loop spans 12 amino acids. CDR3: CASSLYNQPQHF. The CDR3 region has the DNA TGTGCCAGCAGTTTATACAATCAGCCCCAGCATTTT.

With regard to this clone: Its ends do not fully match the called genes, so a read error is possible. The chain combines TRBV30 with TRBJ2-7, with a tentative D call TRBD2 (5 bases). The CDR3 contains 15 residues. Germline-derived CDR1 and CDR2 are GTSNPN and SVGIG (reference sequence). CDR3 region: CAWSVPGILWGEQYF. CDR3 in DNA: TGTGCATGGAGTGTACCCGGGATTCTTTGGGGCGAGCAGTACTTC.

The J gene is TRBJ1-1, the V gene TRBV27; possible D gene TRBD1, 5 bases. From germline, CDR1 is MNHEY and CDR2 SMNVEV (reference sequence). This CDR3 contains 14 residues. V was clipped by 2 bases and J by 7 bases, with 14 bases between them. CDR3 in amino acids: CASSLAGFGHEAFF. The DNA of the CDR3 is TGTGCCAGCAGTTTAGCGGGGTTCGGACATGAAGCTTTCTTT.

The chain combines TRBV7-2 with TRBJ2-7, with 7 nucleotides matching TRBD1. CDR1 is SGHTA and CDR2 is FQGNSA in the germline V gene. The length of the CDR3 is 13 residues. V was clipped by 5 bases and J by 1 base; unmatched bases: 2. CDR3 DNA: TGTGCCAGCAGCAGGGACAGATCCTACGAGCAGTACTTC. This gives the protein CASSRDRSYEQYF.

This clone is deemed medium-sized. The chain joins TRBV30 to TRBJ1-2; a possible D gene is TRBD1 (5 bases). CDR3 length: 15 residues. Germline assignment: CDR1 GTSNPN and CDR2 SVGIG (reference sequence). The V end lost 0 bases, the J end lost 0 bases, and 11 bases lay between the germline ends. CDR3 bases: TGTGCCTGGAGTGTAGGCGGGGGAGCTAACTATGGCTACACCTTC. This encodes CAWSVGGGANYGYTF.

At least ten counts were recorded for this clone. The V gene is TRBV18, the J gene TRBJ1-2; D gene uncertain. Germline V gene sequence: CDR1 KGHSH, CDR2 LQKENI. This CDR3 comprises 15 residues. V was cut by 0 bases and J by 4 bases, with 12 bases left in between. This CDR3 is CASSPPVADTYGYTF. The CDR3 DNA reads TGTGCCAGCTCACCACCGGTCGCAGATACCTATGGCTACACCTTC.

This clone was observed at least ten times. This chain connects TRBV3-1 to TRBJ2-7; D perhaps matches TRBD1 (6 bases). CDR1 is LGHDT, CDR2 YNNKEL, per germline (reference sequence). V lost 4 bases and J lost 2, with 12 bases in between. The CDR3 has 14 amino acids. In nucleotides, the CDR3 is TGTGCCAGCAGCCCTCGACAGGATGCCTACGAGCAGTACTTC. It codes for CASSPRQDAYEQYF.

By share of the sample, this clone is medium-sized. The chain uses TRBV30 and TRBJ2-7, with D tentatively TRBD2 (6 bases). Trimming pared 1 base from V and 5 bases from J, leaving 18 bases between. The CDR3 spans 15 residues. Germline values: CDR1 GTSNPN, CDR2 SVGIG (reference sequence). CDR3 DNA: TGTGCCTGGAGTGGGGCCGAGGCGGGATTCGACGAGCAGTACTTC. This codes for CAWSGAEAGFDEQYF.

J is TRBJ1-1 and V is TRBV20-1; the D is unclear. V lost 1 base and J lost 4, with 13 bases in between. The CDR3 totals 14 residues. Germline V gene data show CDR1 as DFQATT and CDR2 as SNEGSKA (reference sequence). In nucleotides, the CDR3 is TGCAGTGCTAGAGGAGTAGGGTTAAGCACTGAAGCTTTCTTT. Amino acid sequence: CSARGVGLSTEAFF.

This clone was detected ten times or more. One end of the junction varies from germline; a read error may be responsible. This sample includes further DNA sequences coding for the same CDR3. V usage is TRBV5-1 and J usage is TRBJ2-1; no definite D call. The CDR3 extends over 13 amino acids. From germline, CDR1 is SGHRS and CDR2 YFSETQ. DNA for the CDR3: TGTGCCAGCAGCTTAGGTCCAGCTAATGAGCAGTTCTTC. It translates to CASSLGPANEQFF.

Worth noting for this clone: A read error may explain this, as a much larger clone is one base away. Lacking the conserved final phenylalanine or tryptophan, this CDR3 likely reflects a read error. Because the CDR3's place on the DNA is in doubt, the DNA is left out and the CDR3 is given as listed by TCRdb. The chain has TRBV5-1 and TRBJ1-4; TRBD1 is the table's D call, not checked against the DNA. Germline CDR1 and CDR2: SGHRS and YFSETQ. Ends included, the CDR3 has 12 residues. CDR3: CASESEKGPPIC.

By share, this clone ranks as medium-sized. The CDR3: CASTKSRGLAGGPGEQFF. CDR3 coding DNA: TGTGCCAGCACTAAAAGCCGGGGACTAGCGGGAGGGCCCGGTGAGCAGTTCTTC. The chain employs TRBV12-3 or TRBV12-4 and TRBJ2-1; 16 bases are shared with TRBD2. The CDR3 runs to 18 residues. The V and J ends lost 7 bases and 9 bases, in that order; junction bases with no gene match: 15.

This clone was detected many times. V usage is TRBV3-1 and J usage is TRBJ2-5; D gene ambiguous. Germline CDR1 is LGHDT and CDR2 is YNNKEL (reference sequence). The CDR3 contains 12 residues. V was pared by 6 bases and J by 4 bases, with 9 bases between. CDR3 loop: CASSSTGETQYF. The CDR3 bases are TGTGCCAGCAGTTCGACTGGAGAGACCCAGTACTTC.

The rearrangement links TRBV11-2 to TRBJ2-7; 7 nucleotides match TRBD1. This CDR3 is 16 amino acids long. CDR1 is SGHAT and CDR2 is FQNNGV in the germline V gene. V was clipped by 3 bases and J by 3 bases; unmatched bases: 11. CDR3 coding DNA: TGTGCCAGCAGCTTTATACAGGGGTCCTCTCTCTACGAGCAGTACTTC. Translation: CASSFIQGSSLYEQYF.

This clone was seen repeatedly, ten times or more. The chain links TRBV11-2 to TRBJ2-1; 11 bases map to TRBD2. The CDR3 runs 17 residues. Unmatched junction bases numbered 11, after V lost 5 bases and J lost 5 bases. CDR1 and CDR2 from the germline V gene are SGHAT and FQNNGV. The CDR3 loop is CASSPRPGLAADNEQFF. The CDR3 bases are TGTGCCAGCAGCCCAAGGCCGGGACTAGCGGCCGACAATGAGCAGTTCTTC.

This clone has a count of ten or more. The rearrangement joins TRBV6-1 to TRBJ2-1; 11 bases are a match to TRBD2. The CDR3 runs to 14 residues. V was pared by 8 bases and J by 9 bases, with 9 bases of the junction left unmatched. Germline V lookup: CDR1 MNHNS, CDR2 SASEGT. This CDR3 reads CASGNSGGASEQFF. The DNA for the CDR3 is TGTGCCAGCGGGAATAGCGGGGGGGCCTCTGAGCAGTTCTTC.

This clone is medium-sized within its sample. The genes are TRBV6-1 and TRBJ2-7; perhaps TRBD1 as D (6 bases). CDR1 is MNHNS, CDR2 SASEGT, per germline. The CDR3 length is 14 residues. The germline V and J ends were trimmed by 7 bases and 1 base, with 14 bases remaining between them. The CDR3 sequence: CASIKGQGSYEQYF. CDR3 coding DNA: TGTGCCAGCATTAAGGGCCAGGGGTCCTACGAGCAGTACTTC.

This clone was picked up many times. This sequence joins TRBV10-2 and TRBJ1-1, with D hard to call. The CDR3 has 12 residues. The V gene lost 2 bases and the J gene lost 10 bases, with 11 bases spanning the gap. Germline lookup yields CDR1 WSHSY and CDR2 SAAADI. The CDR3 bases are TGCGCCAGCAGTGAGCCTGCGGGTTCAGCTTTCTTT. It yields the protein CASSEPAGSAFF.

With regard to this clone: A much larger clone is a single base away; this may be a read error. Other DNA sequences of this sample code for an identical CDR3. This chain uses TRBV7-9 with TRBJ1-1; 10 bases are shared with TRBD1. Germline lookup yields CDR1 SEHNR and CDR2 FQNEAQ (reference sequence). The CDR3 has 14 amino acids. The CDR3 DNA is TGTGCCAGCAGCTGGACAGGGGGGAACACTGAGGCTTTCTTT. Translation gives CASSWTGGNTEAFF.

This rearrangement joins TRBV30 to TRBJ2-7; 8 bases line up with TRBD1. The CDR3 runs to 13 residues. Germline loops: CDR1 GTSNPN, CDR2 SVGIG (reference sequence). V lost 6 bases and J lost 0; bases outside the gene matches: 4. CDR3 DNA: TGTGCCTGTGACAGGGGAAGCTCCTACGAGCAGTACTTC. It translates to CACDRGSSYEQYF.

This clone occurred many times. The chain joins TRBV19 to TRBJ2-3, with D tentatively TRBD2 (7 bases). This CDR3 has 17 amino acids. V lost 3 bases and J 3 bases, leaving 19 bases between the germline ends. Germline V gene data show CDR1 as LNHDA and CDR2 as SQIVND (reference sequence). The CDR3 region is CASSIRVGGGLTDTQYF. As DNA, the CDR3 is TGTGCCAGTAGTATTCGGGTTGGGGGGGGCTTGACAGATACGCAGTATTTT.

This clone was counted at least ten times. The chain is built from TRBV10-3 and TRBJ1-2; unclear D gene. Germline V lookup: CDR1 ENHRY, CDR2 SYGVKD. V lost 1 base to trimming and J lost 4 bases, with 10 bases between them. This CDR3 spans 14 amino acids. CDR3 DNA: TGTGCCATCAGTGAGTTGGAGACCCTCTATGGCTACACCTTC. Its translation is CAISELETLYGYTF.

This clone was seen repeatedly, ten times or more. The chain recombines TRBV2 with TRBJ2-1, with D perhaps TRBD2 (7 bases). Germline V gene sequence: CDR1 SNHLY, CDR2 FYNNEI. Deletions cut 6 bases from V and 9 bases from J, with 18 bases between. The CDR3 covers 14 residues. As DNA, the CDR3 is TGTGCCAGCAGCCGGAATGAGGGGGAGGGTGAGCAGTTCTTC. It yields the protein CASSRNEGEGEQFF.

This clone came up many times. V is TRBV11-1 and J is TRBJ2-3; 9 bases align to TRBD2. This CDR3 contains 16 residues. J lost 2 bases, V lost 3 bases, and 6 bases had no gene match. CDR1 and CDR2 (germline): SGHAT, FQDESV (reference sequence). The CDR3 nucleotides are TGTGCCAGCAGCTTTGGTCCTAGCGGGGTCACAGATACGCAGTATTTT. Protein sequence: CASSFGPSGVTDTQYF. The entire variable domain, with the rest obtained from reference TRBV11-1 and TRBJ2-3, is as follows: EAEVAQSPRYKITEKSQAVAFWCDPISGHATLYWYRQILGQGPELLVQFQDESVVDDSQLPKDRFSAERLKGVDSTLKIQPAELGDSAMYLCASSFGPSGVTDTQYFGPGTRLTVL.

This clone was counted a few times. V and J are TRBV5-4 and TRBJ1-3; TRBD1 agrees at 7 bases. The V segment lost 4 bases and the J segment 3 bases; nucleotides outside the gene matches: 4. There are 14 residues in the CDR3. Looked up from germline, CDR1 is SGHNT and CDR2 is YYREEE (reference sequence). The CDR3 DNA sequence: TGTGCCAGCAGCACCGGGACAGTTGGAAACACCATATATTTT. Protein sequence: CASSTGTVGNTIYF.

This clone was observed at least ten times. The V gene is TRBV18, the J gene TRBJ2-2, with D hard to call. The V gene's germline CDR1 is KGHSH and CDR2 LQKENI. The V end was cut by 5 bases, the J end by 6 bases, with 10 bases between. This CDR3 has 13 residues. The CDR3 DNA is TGTGCCAGCTCATCAAACCCGGCCGGGGAGCTGTTTTTT. As protein: CASSSNPAGELFF.